Each of the 15 T cell receptor beta chains below was sequenced from the same sample in a study of lymphopenia after photon versus proton radiotherapy. Libraries were prepared by immunoSEQ multiplex PCR; TCRdb keeps only in-frame clonotypes and omits some of them. The sample holds roughly 42,000 clones, 85% seen once. Sequences were derived from peripheral blood, sampled from a patient treated with photon-based radiotherapy. These TCRs come from a man aged 40-55 years with gastric cancer.

The chain has TRBV6-5 and TRBJ2-5; D is unclear. The J call may be faulty, since TRBJ2-7 better matches the DNA end. Germline V gene lookup returns CDR1 MNHEY and CDR2 SVGAGI. The CDR3 is 11 amino acids. For the CDR3, the DNA is TGTGCCAGCAGAGCAGTCTACGAGCAGTACTTC. Protein sequence: CASRAVYEQYF.

This clone has just one count. The rearrangement joins TRBV5-1 to TRBJ2-1, with D tentatively TRBD1 (6 bases). Trimming left V 4 bases short and J 0 bases short, with 11 bases between. This CDR3 has 15 amino acids. Germline lookup yields CDR1 SGHRS and CDR2 YFSETQ. CDR3: CASSPGQSSYNEQFF. CDR3 DNA sequence: TGCGCCAGCAGCCCCGGACAGAGCTCCTACAATGAGCAGTTCTTC. The full variable domain, in which reference TRBV5-1 and TRBJ2-1 provide the parts outside the CDR3, is KAGVTQTPRYLIKTRGQQVTLSCSPISGHRSVSWYQQTPGQGLQFLFEYFSETQRNKGNFPGRFSGRQFSNSRSEMNVSTLELGDSALYLCASSPGQSSYNEQFFGPGTRLTVL.

Comments on this clone: A junction boundary mismatches the germline segment, possibly from a read error. The rearrangement joins TRBV7-7 to TRBJ2-1; D possibly matches TRBD1 or TRBD2 (5 bases each). The CDR3 runs to 14 residues. Per germline, CDR1 SSHAT and CDR2 FNYEAQ (reference sequence). In DNA form, the CDR3 reads TGTGCTAGCAGCTTGGCAGGGACGTACAATGAGCAGTTCTTC. It translates to CASSLAGTYNEQFF.

This clone was detected only once. The rearrangement uses TRBV29-1 and TRBJ2-2; possible D gene TRBD2, 7 bases. The CDR3 covers 16 residues. Germline V lookup: CDR1 SQVTM, CDR2 ANQGSEA. Trimming removed 4 bases at V and 3 bases at J, with 18 bases between. The CDR3 loop reads CSVVPPAGAYTGELFF. In nucleotides, the CDR3 is TGCAGCGTTGTTCCTCCCGCGGGGGCCTACACCGGGGAGCTGTTTTTT.

The table lists this clone with a few counts. The rearrangement links TRBV7-9 to TRBJ1-2; the match to TRBD1 covers 10 bases. CDR1 is SEHNR and CDR2 is FQNEAQ in the germline V gene (reference sequence). The CDR3 length is 16 residues. V lost 4 bases and J lost 6; bases outside the gene matches: 11. CDR3 sequence: CASSSNLLGQGNGYTF. The CDR3 region has the DNA TGTGCCAGCAGCTCGAACCTACTGGGACAGGGGAATGGCTACACCTTC.

The chain links TRBV6-6 to TRBJ1-4; possible D gene TRBD1, 6 bases. The germline gives CDR1 MNHNY, CDR2 SVGAGI (reference sequence). The CDR3 spans 14 residues. V shed 2 bases and J shed 2 bases, with 6 bases lying between them. The DNA of the CDR3 is TGTGCCAGCAGTTACGGGGGCACTAATGAAAAACTGTTTTTT. It codes for CASSYGGTNEKLFF.

The gene calls are TRBV30 and TRBJ2-5; D tentatively reads TRBD1 or TRBD2 (6 bases each). V was trimmed by 7 bases and J by 3 bases, leaving 15 bases between them. CDR1 is GTSNPN and CDR2 is SVGIG in the germline V gene (reference sequence). The CDR3 extends over 13 amino acids. For the CDR3, the DNA is TGTGCCTACTATCGGGGGCACAAAGAGACCCAGTACTTC. This gives the protein CAYYRGHKETQYF. The full variable domain, in which reference TRBV30 and TRBJ2-5 provide the parts outside the CDR3, is SQTIHQWPATLVQPVGSPLSLECTVEGTSNPNLYWYRQAAGRGLQLLFYSVGIGQISSEVPQNLSASRPQDRQFILSSKKLLLSDSGFYLCAYYRGHKETQYFGPGTRLLVL.

The genes are TRBV11-2 and TRBJ1-2; D is unclear. The CDR3 extends over 12 amino acids. Germline CDR1 is SGHAT and CDR2 is FQNNGV. The V end lost 3 bases, the J end lost 2 bases, and 4 bases lay between the germline ends. This chain's CDR3 is CASSFRNYGYTF. In DNA form, the CDR3 reads TGTGCCAGCAGCTTTCGAAACTATGGCTACACCTTC.

This chain joins TRBV7-8 and TRBJ1-6; 10 bases agree with TRBD1. The CDR3 runs 19 residues. Germline CDR1 reads SGHVS; CDR2 reads FQNEAQ. V lost 5 bases to trimming and J lost 1 base; unmatched junction nucleotides: 11. CDR3 nucleotide sequence: TGTGCCAGCAGCCTCACGGGCGGACAGGGGGGATCCTATAATTCACCCCTCCACTTT. Its translation: CASSLTGGQGGSYNSPLHF.

J is TRBJ2-5 and V is TRBV7-6; D may be TRBD1 or TRBD2 (5 bases each). This CDR3 has 14 amino acids. From germline, CDR1 is SGHVS and CDR2 FNYEAQ. The germline V and J ends were trimmed by 5 bases and 0 bases, with 10 bases remaining between them. DNA for the CDR3: TGTGCCAGCAGCCGGGGACCGAACCAAGAGACCCAGTACTTC. Translating gives CASSRGPNQETQYF.

This clone has only a few counts. J is TRBJ2-7 and V is TRBV10-3; TRBD1 might be the D (6 bases). This CDR3 has 14 residues. Germline assignment: CDR1 ENHRY and CDR2 SYGVKD. Trimming took 3 bases from V and 5 from J, leaving 14 bases between them. DNA for the CDR3: TGTGCCATCAGTGACAGGGGTGGTTCCAACGAGCAGTACTTC. As protein: CAISDRGGSNEQYF.

J is TRBJ2-7 and V is TRBV4-2, with D perhaps TRBD1 (6 bases). V dropped 0 bases and J dropped 2 bases, with 11 bases sitting between them. CDR1 and CDR2 from the germline V gene are LGHNA and YNFKEQ. The CDR3 extends over 15 amino acids. The CDR3 is CASSQDGGGTYEQYF. The CDR3 region has the DNA TGTGCCAGCAGCCAAGATGGGGGCGGAACCTACGAGCAGTACTTC.

The chain employs TRBV30 and TRBJ2-3; TRBD2 might be the D (6 bases). The ends were cut back, 4 bases at V and 2 bases at J, with 13 bases in the middle. Germline-derived CDR1 and CDR2 are GTSNPN and SVGIG (reference sequence). The CDR3 contains 14 residues. As DNA, the CDR3 is TGTGCCTGGAAGCCCGCGGGGTCCACAGATACGCAGTATTTT. Encoded protein: CAWKPAGSTDTQYF.

V usage is TRBV15 and J usage is TRBJ2-7; 8 bases are shared with TRBD1. After removal of 3 bases from V and 6 bases from J, the junction contained 10 bases not matched to a gene. The CDR3 is made up of 15 amino acids. Germline CDR1 LNHNV, CDR2 YYDKDF (reference sequence). CDR3 amino acids: CATSSRAGGSSEQYF. CDR3 sequence (DNA): TGTGCCACCAGCAGTCGGGCAGGGGGCTCATCCGAGCAGTACTTC.

This chain connects TRBV27 to TRBJ1-2, with 10 positions matching TRBD1. The germline gives CDR1 MNHEY, CDR2 SMNVEV (reference sequence). The J segment lost 4 bases and the V segment lost 7 bases, leaving 9 bases of the junction unmatched. The CDR3 runs 15 residues. This chain's CDR3 is CASTPAGTGAYGYTF. The CDR3 nucleotides read TGTGCCAGCACCCCAGCGGGGACAGGGGCCTATGGCTACACCTTC.